The following is a T cell receptor (beta chain) sequence with its context. Its antigen is unknown. CD4+ cells yielded CD45RA+ naive and CD45RA-negative memory subsets. The protocol was immunoSEQ multiplex PCR, while the TCRdb copy is restricted to in-frame clones and leaves out a portion. The sample consists of a few million clones, less than 95% of them appearing once. The sample originates from a study of shared clonotypes between healthy human individuals. At the level of the study: A couple of women and three men aged 18 to 49 made up the donors. Study results and caveats: Larger estimated richness was generally recorded for naive subsets relative to memory subsets. An anticipated effect of sequencing depth on clonotype sharing among donors was recognized.

This CDR3 region has 16 residues. V shed 2 bases and J 2 bases; nucleotides not matched to a gene: 7. Per the germline V gene, CDR1 is WSHSY and CDR2 is SAAADI. This receptor was obtained from a man aged 18 to 29 in good health. Some clones in this sample may be carry-over from other donors' samples. Input material: naive CD4+ T cells from PBMCs. Subset meaning: CD45RA+ positively selected. The J gene is TRBJ2-3, the V gene TRBV10-2; 7 positions agree with TRBD1. The CDR3 loop is CASSETGVGPTDTQYF. Here the CDR3 DNA reads TGCGCCAGCAGTGAGACAGGGGTCGGCCCCACAGATACGCAGTATTTT.